Each of the 4 T cell receptor beta chains below was sequenced from the same sample in a study of T cell responses to AZD1222 COVID-19 vaccine. TCRdb's table, derived via immunoSEQ multiplex PCR, lists solely in-frame clones and lacks some. The table has 90,000 to 130,000 clones, about 90% seen once. Sequencing was performed on peripheral blood, taken on day 0 of AZD1222 vaccination. The receptors were gathered from an adult in good health.

The chain carries TRBV19 and TRBJ1-5, with D unclear. The V and J ends lost 6 bases and 0 bases respectively, with 12 bases between them. Germline-derived CDR1 and CDR2 are LNHDA and SQIVND (reference sequence). The CDR3 runs 15 residues. The CDR3 protein is CASRLTTLSNQPQHF. The CDR3 DNA reads as TGTGCCAGTAGGCTAACGACCCTTAGCAATCAGCCCCAGCATTTT.

The rearrangement joins TRBV15 to TRBJ2-2; 8 bases line up with TRBD2. Per germline, CDR1 LNHNV and CDR2 YYDKDF (reference sequence). V shed 5 bases, J shed 1 base, and the junction held 3 bases outside the gene matches. CDR3 length: 15 amino acids. The CDR3 loop reads CATSRGGLNTGELFF. CDR3 DNA sequence: TGTGCCACCAGCCGGGGGGGCCTGAACACCGGGGAGCTGTTTTTT.

V is TRBV4-2 and J is TRBJ2-7, with 11 bases matching TRBD2. This CDR3 spans 19 amino acids. V lost 3 bases to trimming and J lost 2 bases; unmatched junction nucleotides: 15. Germline V lookup: CDR1 LGHNA, CDR2 YNFKEQ. The CDR3 loop is CASSHRTRVAGGPPYEQYF. The CDR3 coding sequence is TGTGCCAGCAGCCATCGAACTCGGGTAGCGGGAGGGCCTCCCTACGAGCAGTACTTC.

The chain employs TRBV7-2 and TRBJ2-3, with TRBD1 matching over 8 bases. Germline CDR1 SGHTA, CDR2 FQGNSA. The J segment lost 4 bases and the V segment lost 2 bases, leaving 8 bases of the junction unmatched. The CDR3 contains 16 residues. The CDR3 is CASSLIPGGMSDTQYF. The CDR3 bases are TGTGCCAGCAGCTTAATTCCAGGGGGCATGTCAGATACGCAGTATTTT.